Sequencing of this TCR beta chain was carried out in a study of vaccination and CD4 T cells after COVID-19 (dated 2022 in TCRdb). In terms of the full investigation: Every convalescent patient had a positive nasal swab PCR test for SARS-CoV-2, with mild disease in several patients and severe disease in one. In the convalescent cohort there were six males and four females, among whom were two Hispanic individuals, seven Caucasians, two Asians and one multiracial person. Participants got two doses of the Pfizer-BioNTech BNT162b2 vaccine (n=8) or two doses of the Moderna mRNA-1273 vaccine (n=2). Post-COVID blood samples were collected from convalescent patients a median of approximately 93 days after diagnosis, with a range of about 30 to 161 days. Post-vaccine blood samples were collected a median of approximately eleven weeks after the second vaccine dose, ranging from about 13 to 250 days. For stimulating the cultures, overlapping spike peptide pools were used, derived from SARS-CoV-2 as well as from the common cold coronaviruses HCoV-NL63, HCoV-OC43 and HCoV-229E. Control cultures received a CEFX viral epitope pool as the positive control, an HIV-1 Nef peptide pool as the negative control, or no peptide. In 10 COVID-19 convalescent patients and several infection-naive healthy vaccine recipients, the spike-specific CD4+ TCR repertoire before mRNA vaccination was compared with the repertoire after mRNA vaccination. Paper-wide results and their limitations: The number of convalescent patients in the study was relatively small, and the study did not examine early timepoints following natural infection. Nearly all vaccine-specific clones in convalescent patients (304 of 307) were mono-reactive for SARS-CoV-2 spike rather than cross-reactive with common cold coronaviruses. The median count of SARS-CoV-2-reactive clonotypes went up from some 23 after infection to about 41 after vaccination, although the change was not significant. Among the post-vaccine SARS-CoV-2-reactive clones in convalescent patients, a median around 90% showed up only after vaccination, which suggests vaccine-specific priming.

Libraries were constructed by PCR. At the Johns Hopkins FTIC core, DNA from the cultured CD4+ T cells underwent TCR sequencing with the Oncomine TCR Beta short-read assay. The QIAamp micro DNA kit was used to extract genomic DNA from the cultured CD4+ T cells. Oncomine TCR Beta libraries from cultured CD4+ T cells were pooled with unique dual indexes and sequenced on an Illumina iSeq 100. As for how the authors treated the data: Non-productive sequences were removed, and CDR3s that did not start with C, did not end with F or W, or were shorter than 7 amino acids were discarded. The MANAFEST web application was used to identify antigen-specific clonotypes by comparing peptide-stimulated wells against reference wells and other culture wells. Positive clones required FDR below 0.05, an odds ratio above 5, and productive frequency above 0.1% in at least two of three replicate wells. Cross-reactive clonotypes were defined as significantly expanded in both SARS-CoV-2 spike wells and at least one common cold coronavirus spike condition. Similarity between CDR3 sequences was evaluated in R version 3.6.1 using Levenshtein distances (stringdist) and unrooted phylogenetic trees (ape). Starting from the raw public reads, TCRdb applied fastp trimming at Q25, assembled clones with MiXCR and retained in-frame beta chains. Each entry merges the rows of one CDR3 protein and shows their most common DNA and genes. For this entry, the V and J calls and clone size follow TCRdb and not the study's own pipeline. Across this sample there are 20,000 or so distinct CDR3 sequences, with roughly 24% seen only once. The top ten constitute roughly 8% of the sample.

This clonotype was counted a single time. Which antigen it targets is not known. It has no much larger one-base neighbor in the sample; base qualities were not kept. One read yields weak evidence. In the paper's terms, the treatment or condition label means: approximately nine-day PBMC culture with coronavirus spike peptide pools or control peptides (ViraFEST assay). The ViraFEST assay, used in the study, expanded antigen-specific T cells with peptide pools and then identified the expanded clonotypes through TCR sequencing. The convalescent patients' positive SARS-CoV-2 PCR tests were from March to December 2020, which was before the Alpha, Beta and Delta variants emerged in the United States. Each well held about 2 million PBMCs cultured in IMDM containing roughly 5% human AB serum and around 9.2 IU/ml IL-2, with around 9.2 ug/ml peptide pools added. Half of the culture medium was replaced with fresh IL-2-containing medium on days 3 and 7. CD4+ T cells were isolated after roughly eleven days of culture through negative selection using the EasySep CD4+ T cell isolation kit. PBMCs were separated from whole blood using Ficoll-Paque Plus gradient centrifugation and then either used fresh or cryopreserved at -140C. Culture conditions were generally each tested in triplicate wells.

Trimming takes 2 bases off V and 6 bases off J; junction bases not matched to a gene: 11. From the germline V gene (reference sequence), CDR1 is GTSNPN and CDR2 is SVGIG. The CDR3 starts with the cysteine, ends with the phenylalanine, and has 15 residues. The kept DNA is CDR3 alone, 45 bases in frame from the first base. This TCR derives from a human donor with COVID-19. The sequence joins TRBV30 to TRBJ2-7, with 9 bases matching TRBD2. Material for sequencing was cultured CD4+ T cells from blood. The DNA sequence is as follows: TGTGCCTGGAGTACGCCGGGACTAGCTTTACCCGAGCAGTACTTC. It translates to CAWSTPGLALPEQYF.